This record covers a single TCR beta chain. TCRdb keeps only in-frame clones here, not all; method: immunoSEQ multiplex PCR. This sample has about 80,000 clones, with about nine tenths found just once. The germline gives CDR1 MNHNS, CDR2 SASEGT. Between the trimmed V and J ends, which lost 6 bases and 1 base, there was a span of 10 bases. The CDR3 is 13 residues long. The data were taken from a study of OX40 agonist ivuxolimab in advanced cancers. Study details: The diagnoses of dose-escalation patients were hepatocellular carcinoma, melanoma, renal cell or head and neck cancer. A mean age of approximately 64 years, range roughly 23 to 85, was recorded, and approximately 85% were male.

V is TRBV6-1 and J is TRBJ2-7, with unresolved D. The input for sequencing was CD4+ or CD8+ T cells sorted from blood, taken in a trial of the OX40 agonist ivuxolimab. The receptor's source is an adult with an advanced solid tumor such as melanoma, head and neck, liver or kidney cancer. The CDR3 spells CASSRGRSYEQYF. The CDR3 nucleotides are TGTGCCAGCAGCAGAGGCAGGTCCTACGAGCAGTACTTC.